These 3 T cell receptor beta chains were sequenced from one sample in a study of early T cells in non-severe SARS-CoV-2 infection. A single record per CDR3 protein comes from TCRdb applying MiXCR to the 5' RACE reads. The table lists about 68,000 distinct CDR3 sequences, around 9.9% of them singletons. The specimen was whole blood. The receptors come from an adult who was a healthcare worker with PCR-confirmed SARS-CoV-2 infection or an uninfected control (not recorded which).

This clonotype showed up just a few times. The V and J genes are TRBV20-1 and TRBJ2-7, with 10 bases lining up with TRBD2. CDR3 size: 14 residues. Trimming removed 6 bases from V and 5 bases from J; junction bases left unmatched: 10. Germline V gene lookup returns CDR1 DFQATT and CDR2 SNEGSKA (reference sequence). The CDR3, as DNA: TGCAGTGCCGATCCTAGCGGGAGAATGGACGAGCAGTACTTC. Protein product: CSADPSGRMDEQYF.

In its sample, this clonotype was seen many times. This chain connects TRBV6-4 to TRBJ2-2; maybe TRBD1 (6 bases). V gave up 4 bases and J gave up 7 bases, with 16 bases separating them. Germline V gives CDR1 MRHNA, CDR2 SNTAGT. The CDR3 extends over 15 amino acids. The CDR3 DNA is TGTGCCAGCAGTGGGGAAATGACAGGCGGCGGGGAGCTGTTTTTT. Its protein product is CASSGEMTGGGELFF.

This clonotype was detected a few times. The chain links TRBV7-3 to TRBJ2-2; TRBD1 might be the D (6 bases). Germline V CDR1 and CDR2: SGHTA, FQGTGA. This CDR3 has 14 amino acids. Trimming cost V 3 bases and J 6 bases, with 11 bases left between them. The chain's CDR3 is CASSFRTESGELFF. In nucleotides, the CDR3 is TGTGCCAGCAGCTTCCGGACAGAATCCGGGGAGCTGTTTTTT.